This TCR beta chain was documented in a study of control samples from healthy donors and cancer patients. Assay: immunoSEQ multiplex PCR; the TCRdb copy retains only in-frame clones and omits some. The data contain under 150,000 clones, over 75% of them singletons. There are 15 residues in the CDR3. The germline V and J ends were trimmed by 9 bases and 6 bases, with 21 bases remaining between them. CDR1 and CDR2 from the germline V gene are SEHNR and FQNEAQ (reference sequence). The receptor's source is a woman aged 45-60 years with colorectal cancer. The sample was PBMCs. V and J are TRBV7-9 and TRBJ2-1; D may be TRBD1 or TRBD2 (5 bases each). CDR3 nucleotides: TGTGCCAGTTCTGACTTCCGGGGCTACTCCAATGAGCAGTTCTTC. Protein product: CASSDFRGYSNEQFF.